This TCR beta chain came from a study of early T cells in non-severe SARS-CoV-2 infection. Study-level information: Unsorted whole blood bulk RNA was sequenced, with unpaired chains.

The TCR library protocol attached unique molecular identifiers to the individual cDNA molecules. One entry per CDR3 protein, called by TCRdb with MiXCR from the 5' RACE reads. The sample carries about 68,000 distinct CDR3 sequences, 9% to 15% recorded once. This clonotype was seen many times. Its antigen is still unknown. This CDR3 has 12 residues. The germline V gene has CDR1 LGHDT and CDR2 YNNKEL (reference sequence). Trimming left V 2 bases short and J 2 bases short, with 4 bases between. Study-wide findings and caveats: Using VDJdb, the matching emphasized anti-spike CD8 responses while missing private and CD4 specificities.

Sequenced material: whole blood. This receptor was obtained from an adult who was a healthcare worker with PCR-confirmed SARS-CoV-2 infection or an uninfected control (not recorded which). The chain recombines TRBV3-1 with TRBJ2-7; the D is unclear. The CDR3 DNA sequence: TGTGCCAGCAGCCAAAGCCCCTACGAGCAGTACTTC. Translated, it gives CASSQSPYEQYF.